This record concerns one T cell receptor beta chain sequence. CDR3 length equals 13 residues. V dropped 5 bases and J dropped 4 bases, with 14 bases sitting between them. The germline CDR1 and CDR2 sequences are GTSNPN and SVGIG (reference sequence). The PCR ran on 60 Vbeta and 13 Jbeta primers. Profiling relied on immunoSEQ multiplex PCR, and the TCRdb table lists in-frame clones only, not all of them. The sample shows approximately 140,000 clones, approximately 79% of them seen only once. The sample originates from a study of cytomegalovirus exposure and HLA in healthy donors. The specimen was PBMCs. This clonotype originated in a man between 18 and 35 years old in good health and CMV-seronegative. J is TRBJ1-2 and V is TRBV30; D may be TRBD1 (5 bases). The CDR3 loop is CAWSQGRPYGYTF. The CDR3 DNA reads as TGTGCCTGGTCTCAGGGAAGGCCCTATGGCTACACCTTC.